This TCR beta chain is drawn from a study of T cell responses to AZD1222 COVID-19 vaccine. Study-wide points: Donors skewed white British and female; clonal diversity was possibly underestimated. When two AZD1222 doses had been given, Spike-specific TCR breadth and depth rose.

This clone was counted a single time. As yet, its antigen is unknown. Combined were second doses at about 4 or about 12 weeks. V was shortened by 4 bases and J by 2 bases, with 20 bases between the two germline ends. CDR3 size: 17 residues. CDR1 is MGHRA, CDR2 YSYEKL, per germline. The protocol was immunoSEQ multiplex PCR, while the TCRdb copy is restricted to in-frame clones and leaves out a portion. The table includes roughly 150,000 clones, roughly 85% detected once. The chain recombines TRBV4-1 with TRBJ1-2; weak D call: TRBD1 (6 bases). The sequenced sample was peripheral blood, obtained 28 days after the second AZD1222 dose. This TCR was recovered from an adult who received the AZD1222 COVID-19 vaccine. The CDR3 region is CASSPSRVRGLNYGYTF. The CDR3, as DNA: TGCGCCAGCAGCCCCTCGAGGGTCCGGGGGCTCAACTATGGCTACACCTTC.